A selection of T cell receptor beta chains follows, all from one sample in a study of post-analysis software for immune sequencing data. TCRdb called the PCR reads again in MiXCR, with one record for every CDR3 protein. The data hold 180,000 or so distinct CDR3 sequences, with 25% to 30% observed a single time. Sequenced: blood. The receptor source for this set is a girl between 2 and 17 years old with multiple sclerosis. CDR3s include the opening cysteine and the closing phenylalanine or tryptophan. Fields, in order: V gene, CDR3 protein.

TRBV7-9 | CASSLGRGSVQPQHF
TRBV29-1 | CSVGGLSGANVLTF
TRBV6-6 | CASSQRRGQETQYF
TRBV12-3/TRBV12-4 | CASRKQGGSGELFF
TRBV14 | CASSRDSDTEAFF
TRBV15 | CATSHRTLNEKLFF
TRBV6-2/TRBV6-3 | CASGWTDEKLFF
TRBV27 | CASSFLGPPYEQYF
TRBV10-2 | CASSEYRETQYF
TRBV27 | CASRIHGGGNTIYF
TRBV5-1 | CASSLVTTGGIDEQYF
TRBV7-6 | CASSLKTYEQYF
TRBV7-2 | CASSLAGQSAYEQYF
TRBV5-1 | CASSLEQGGNIQYF
TRBV10-3 | CAISELEYTEAFF
TRBV11-2 | CASLEWASGGVKTQYF
TRBV12-3/TRBV12-4 | CASSSPAGGYEQYF
TRBV20-1 | CSARDRGQGFLQPQHF
TRBV21-1 | CASSIHNSGTGGRVYF
TRBV12-3/TRBV12-4 | CASSLTGTAQETQYF
TRBV20-1 | CSASPSFGSNQPQHF
TRBV12-3/TRBV12-4 | CASSLTPSGSYEQYF
TRBV27 | CASSLKMGGNTEAFF
TRBV5-6 | CASSRRVTGGGEQYF
TRBV5-1 | CASSWETSGSEQFF
TRBV29-1 | CSGGGREETQYF
TRBV12-3/TRBV12-4 | CASRQNSPLHF
TRBV2 | CASRNPLAKNIQYF
TRBV7-9 | CASSTPSGTGANVLTF
TRBV20-1 | CSAMPGAHQETQYF
TRBV2 | CASSERGGLPETQYF
TRBV18 | CASSPPGLAGGFFYEQYF
TRBV4-1 | CASSQGGRALSEQFF
TRBV28 | CASSREQGLPYQPQHF
TRBV29-1 | CSVVLDSRGDYEQYF
TRBV29-1 | CSVEDREWMYEQYF
TRBV2 | CASSGGTGELFF
TRBV11-2 | CASSLRAVNSPLHF
TRBV10-2 | CASRAGSYNEQFF
TRBV7-9 | CASAFPEGRGARYNEQFF
TRBV7-8 | CASSLAIGADTQYF
TRBV29-1 | CSVLPRVDGGYTF
TRBV6-5 | CASSYSVLRRETQYF
TRBV5-1 | CASSLAPSNEQFF
TRBV6-1 | CASNQRRAPDTQYF
TRBV20-1 | CSARGIRKYTEAFF
TRBV4-1 | CASSQSDGPYNEQFF
TRBV12-3/TRBV12-4 | CASSFTGLNTEAFF
TRBV12-3/TRBV12-4 | CASSWRTSRYEQYF
TRBV29-1 | CSAKVAGGPGSEQFF
TRBV15 | CATSSSGIVETQYF